This is a list of T cell receptor beta chains from one sample in a study of T cell responses to AZD1222 COVID-19 vaccine. Sequencing was performed with immunoSEQ multiplex PCR; in TCRdb, only in-frame clones are kept and a portion is missing. The table shows approximately 120,000 clones, with approximately 89% occurring only once. The source was peripheral blood, collected 28 days after the second AZD1222 dose. Every receptor here comes from an adult who received the AZD1222 COVID-19 vaccine. Both conserved end residues are part of each CDR3. Each record gives: J gene, clone size, D gene, V gene, CDR3 protein, CDR3 DNA. A D gene is named only where the DNA matches it firmly. Part of the rows lack a size; the others show once, few, many or a class for expanded clones.

TRBJ2-2,NA,TRBD2,TRBV10-3,CAISETGTSGFKTGELFF,TGTGCCATCAGTGAAACTGGGACTAGCGGGTTTAAAACCGGGGAGCTGTTTTTT
TRBJ1-2,NA,TRBD1,TRBV9,CASSSRGGANNGYTF,TGTGCCAGCAGCTCTCGAGGGGGCGCGAATAATGGCTACACCTTC
TRBJ2-2,NA,TRBD1,TRBV5-6,CASSLLNRGGTGELFF,TGTGCCAGCAGCTTGTTAAACAGGGGTGGCACCGGGGAGCTGTTTTTT
TRBJ1-4,once,NA,TRBV24-1,CASQGVNEKLFF,TGTGCCTCACAGGGCGTTAACGAAAAACTGTTTTTT
TRBJ1-6,NA,NA,TRBV6-5,CASSPRPSNNSPLHF,TGTGCCAGCAGCCCGCGGCCCAGTAATAATTCACCCCTCCACTTT
TRBJ1-2,NA,NA,TRBV27,CASSSLGTPLYGYTF,TGTGCCAGCAGTTCTTTGGGGACCCCACTCTATGGCTACACCTTC
TRBJ1-1,NA,NA,TRBV3-1/TRBV3-2,CATRSNTEAFF,TGTGCCACCCGCAGTAACACTGAAGCTTTCTTT
TRBJ2-1,once,NA,TRBV24-1,CATSEGTGSYNEQFF,TGTGCCACCAGTGAGGGCACCGGGAGCTACAATGAGCAGTTCTTC
TRBJ1-6,few,NA,TRBV2,CASSEVVHSPLHF,TGTGCCAGCAGTGAAGTGGTGCATTCACCCCTCCACTTT
TRBJ1-2,NA,NA,TRBV3-1/TRBV3-2,CASSQGQGWDGYTF,TGTGCCAGCAGCCAAGGGCAGGGTTGGGATGGCTACACCTTC
TRBJ2-7,few,NA,TRBV29-1,CSVETGREQYF,TGCAGCGTTGAGACCGGGCGCGAGCAGTACTTC
TRBJ1-2,medium-sized,NA,TRBV7-8,CASRNRVGGYTF,TGTGCCAGCAGAAACAGGGTTGGGGGCTACACCTTC
TRBJ1-2,NA,TRBD1,TRBV11-2,CASSLGQGPGYGYTF,TGTGCCAGCAGCTTAGGACAGGGTCCGGGCTATGGCTACACCTTC
TRBJ2-3,NA,NA,TRBV5-1,CASSPGTNRGDTQYF,TGCGCCAGCAGCCCCGGGACCAATCGGGGAGATACGCAGTATTTT
TRBJ2-1,NA,TRBD2,TRBV6-4,CASSALAGSRGGNEQFF,TGTGCCAGCAGTGCCCTAGCGGGGTCTCGGGGGGGGAATGAGCAGTTCTTC
TRBJ2-2,NA,NA,TRBV4-3,CASSQEGAGTWDTGELFF,TGCGCCAGCAGCCAAGAAGGGGCCGGGACATGGGACACCGGGGAGCTGTTTTTT
TRBJ2-1,NA,TRBD2,TRBV7-9,CASSTGTSGRNEQFF,TGTGCCAGCAGTACCGGGACTAGCGGGAGAAATGAGCAGTTCTTC
TRBJ2-1,NA,NA,TRBV11-3,CASSLDQGDEQFF,TGTGCCAGCAGCTTAGATCAGGGAGATGAGCAGTTCTTC
TRBJ1-2,NA,TRBD1,TRBV19,CASSDRENGYTF,TGTGCCAGTTCGGACAGGGAAAATGGCTACACCTTC
TRBJ2-7,NA,TRBD2,TRBV6-5,CASSAGGERYEQYF,TGTGCCAGCAGCGCGGGGGGAGAAAGATACGAGCAGTACTTC
TRBJ1-3,NA,TRBD1,TRBV4-3,CASSQEWDRAGNTIYF,TGCGCCAGCAGCCAAGAATGGGACAGGGCTGGAAACACCATATATTTT
TRBJ1-6,NA,TRBD1,TRBV7-9,CASSPWTGSSYNSPLHF,TGTGCCAGCAGCCCGTGGACAGGTAGCTCCTATAATTCACCCCTCCACTTT
TRBJ1-5,NA,NA,TRBV5-1,CASSLGRDQPQHF,TGCGCCAGCAGCTTGGGGAGAGATCAGCCCCAGCATTTT
TRBJ1-1,NA,NA,TRBV19,CASRSGFGTEAFF,TGTGCCAGTAGGTCAGGGTTCGGCACTGAAGCTTTCTTT
TRBJ2-7,NA,TRBD2,TRBV7-9,CASSGLAGEQYF,TGTGCCAGCAGCGGACTAGCGGGTGAGCAGTACTTC